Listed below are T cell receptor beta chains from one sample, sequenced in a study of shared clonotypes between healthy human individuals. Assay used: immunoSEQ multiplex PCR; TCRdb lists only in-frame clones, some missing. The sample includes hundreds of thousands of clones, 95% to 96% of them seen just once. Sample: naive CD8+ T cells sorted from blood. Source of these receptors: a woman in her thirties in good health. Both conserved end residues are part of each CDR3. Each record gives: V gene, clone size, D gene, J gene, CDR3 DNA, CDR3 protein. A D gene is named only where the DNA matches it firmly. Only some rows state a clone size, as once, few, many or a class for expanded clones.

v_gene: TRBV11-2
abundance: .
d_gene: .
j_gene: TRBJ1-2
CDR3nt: TGTGCCAGCAGCTTGGACGGGACTTATGGCTACACCTTC
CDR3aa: CASSLDGTYGYTF

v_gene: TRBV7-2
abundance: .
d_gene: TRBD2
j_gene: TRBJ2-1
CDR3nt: TGTGCCAGCAGCTTCGGACTAGCGGGAGCTGTTGAGCAGTTCTTC
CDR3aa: CASSFGLAGAVEQFF

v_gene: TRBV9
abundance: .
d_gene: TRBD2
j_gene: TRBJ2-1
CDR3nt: TGTGCCAGCAGCGTAGGAGGCGGGAGGGGTTCCAGTGAGCAGTTCTTC
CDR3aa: CASSVGGGRGSSEQFF

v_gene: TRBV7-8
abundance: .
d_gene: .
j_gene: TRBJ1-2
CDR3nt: TGTGCCAGCAGCGGCGGCCTTATTCCATATGGCTACACCTTC
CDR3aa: CASSGGLIPYGYTF

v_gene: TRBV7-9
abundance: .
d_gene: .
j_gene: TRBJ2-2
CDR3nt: TGTGCCAGCAGCCCCGCAGGAGGATCCGGGGAGCTGTTTTTT
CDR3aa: CASSPAGGSGELFF

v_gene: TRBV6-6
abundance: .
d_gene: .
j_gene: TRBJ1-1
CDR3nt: TGTGCCAGCAGCCCCCTGGAGGGCCGGAACACTGAAGCTTTCTTT
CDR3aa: CASSPLEGRNTEAFF

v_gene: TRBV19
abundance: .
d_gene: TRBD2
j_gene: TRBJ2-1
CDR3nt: TGTGCCAGTAGTGCGGACGGGGGACTAGCGGGAGTTAAAGGCAATGAGCAGTTCTTC
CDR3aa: CASSADGGLAGVKGNEQFF

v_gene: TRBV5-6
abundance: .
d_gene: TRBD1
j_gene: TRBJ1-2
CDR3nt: TGTGCCAGCAGCTGGGACAGGGGCTCTCGCTACACCTTC
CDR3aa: CASSWDRGSRYTF

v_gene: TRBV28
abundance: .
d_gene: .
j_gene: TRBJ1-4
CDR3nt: TGTGCCAGCAGTTTCGGGGTCGGCGAAAAACTGTTTTTT
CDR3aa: CASSFGVGEKLFF

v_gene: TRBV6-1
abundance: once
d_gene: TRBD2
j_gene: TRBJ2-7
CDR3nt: TGTGCCAGCAGTGAATTAGCGGGGGCCTCCTACGAGCAGTACTTC
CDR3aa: CASSELAGASYEQYF

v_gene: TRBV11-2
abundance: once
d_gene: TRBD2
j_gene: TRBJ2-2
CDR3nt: TGTGCCAGCAGCACCCTAGCGGTGAACACCGGGGAGCTGTTTTTT
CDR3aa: CASSTLAVNTGELFF

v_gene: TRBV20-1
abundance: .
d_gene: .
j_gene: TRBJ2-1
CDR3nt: TGCAGTGCTAGATACAATGAGCAGTTCTTC
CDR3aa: CSARYNEQFF

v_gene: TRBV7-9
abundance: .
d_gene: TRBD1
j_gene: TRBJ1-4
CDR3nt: TGTGCCAGCCAACAGGGGGGTGAAAAACTGTTTTTT
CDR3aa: CASQQGGEKLFF

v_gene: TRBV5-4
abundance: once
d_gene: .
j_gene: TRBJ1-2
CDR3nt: TGTGCCAGCAGGGGAGCGCCGGGAGATTATGGCTACACCTTC
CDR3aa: CASRGAPGDYGYTF

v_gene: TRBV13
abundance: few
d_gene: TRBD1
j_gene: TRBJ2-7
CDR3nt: TGTGCCAGCAGCATAAACAGGGGTGCGGACGAGCAGTACTTC
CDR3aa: CASSINRGADEQYF

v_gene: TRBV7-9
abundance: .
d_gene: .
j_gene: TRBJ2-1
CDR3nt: TGTGCCAGCAGCCCCACAGGAGTGTTCCCCCAGTTCTTC
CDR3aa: CASSPTGVFPQFF

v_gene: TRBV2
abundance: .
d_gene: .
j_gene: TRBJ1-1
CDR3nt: TGTGCCAGCAGTGAGGGAACAGGGCCCACTGAAGCTTTCTTT
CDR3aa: CASSEGTGPTEAFF

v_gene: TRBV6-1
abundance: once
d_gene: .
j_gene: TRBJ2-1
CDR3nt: TGTGCCAGCAGCGACCCGGGCCGGCGACGCAATGAGCAGTTCTTC
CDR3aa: CASSDPGRRRNEQFF

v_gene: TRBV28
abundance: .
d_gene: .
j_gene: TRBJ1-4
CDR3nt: TGTGCCAGCAGTTTAGCCTTCGGCCAGAGGAATGAAAAACTGTTTTTT
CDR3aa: CASSLAFGQRNEKLFF

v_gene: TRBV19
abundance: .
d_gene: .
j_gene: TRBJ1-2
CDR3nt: TGTGCCAGTAGAGAAGGGGGAGCCCATGGCTACACCTTC
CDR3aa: CASREGGAHGYTF

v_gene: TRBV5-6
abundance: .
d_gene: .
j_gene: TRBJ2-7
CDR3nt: TGTGCCAGCAGCTTGGCTAGCACCGAGCAGTACTTC
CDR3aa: CASSLASTEQYF

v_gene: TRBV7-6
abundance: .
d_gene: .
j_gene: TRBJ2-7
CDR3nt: TGTGCCAGCAGCTTAGGGGTGGCGGGCAGTACCTACGAGCAGTACTTC
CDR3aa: CASSLGVAGSTYEQYF